The sequence of this T cell receptor beta chain was determined in a study of blood T cells in healthy people across ages. Study context: Using template switching, researchers captured about one barcoded beta molecule for each two T cells. Study-wide results and caveats: The study found more naive CD4+ cells and higher diversity in long-lived than aged donors. Because sorting was not performed, PBMCs prevented conclusive naive versus antigen-experienced comparison. CMV status of donors was not determined, possibly confounding expanded clonotype changes.

In this sample, this clonotype turned up once. What it binds is unknown. The germline CDR1 and CDR2 sequences are LGHNA and YNFKEQ. Trimming removed 10 bases from V and 2 bases from J, with 18 bases in between. This CDR3 region has 14 residues. A sample-barcoded 5' primer and a J-beta primer mix were used in a second PCR of roughly 6 to 11 cycles. One entry per CDR3 protein results from TCRdb running MiXCR on the 5' RACE reads. The sample has 1.5 million or so distinct CDR3 sequences; around 42% are singletons. Sequencing used blood. The TCR sequence derives from a woman younger than 35 in good health. J is TRBJ2-7 and V is TRBV4-2; D assignment may be TRBD1 or TRBD2 (7 bases each). CDR3 nucleotides: TGTGCCATCCTTGGGAGGGGGCGCGCCTACGAGCAGTACTTC. It specifies CAILGRGRAYEQYF.